Listed here are 29 T cell receptor beta chains from one sample, sequenced in a study of shared clonotypes between healthy human individuals. Libraries were prepared by immunoSEQ multiplex PCR; TCRdb keeps only in-frame clonotypes and omits some of them. Among about 490,000 clones listed, approximately 80% were seen once. The sequenced material came from PBMCs. These receptors were obtained from a woman aged 40 to 55 in good health. Some clones in this sample may be carry-over from other donors' samples.

The CDR3 DNA follows: TGTGCCAGCAGTTTAGTTCGGAGGGGGTCCTACGAGCAGTACTTC. This encodes CASSLVRRGSYEQYF. The gene calls are TRBV27 and TRBJ2-7; perhaps D is TRBD1 or TRBD2 (6 bases each). The CDR3 extends over 15 amino acids. Trimming removed 2 bases from V and 1 base from J, with 12 bases in between. Germline V gene sequence: CDR1 MNHEY, CDR2 SMNVEV (reference sequence).

This clone has just one count. J is TRBJ2-1 and V is TRBV11-3; TRBD1 matches 9 bases. Germline CDR1 reads SGHNT; CDR2 reads YENEEA. After removal of 5 bases from V and 9 bases from J, the junction contained 11 bases not matched to a gene. The CDR3 loop spans 15 amino acids. This chain's CDR3 is CASSLRGTGIGEQFF. The CDR3, as DNA: TGTGCCAGCAGCCTTCGTGGGACAGGGATCGGTGAGCAGTTCTTC.

Points on this clone: Just one base apart from a much larger clone, this may be a read error. This chain joins TRBV30 and TRBJ1-1; D unresolved. CDR3 length: 13 residues. Germline V CDR1 and CDR2: GTSNPN, SVGIG (reference sequence). The CDR3 loop is CAWSVGRNTEALF. The DNA of the CDR3 is TGTGCCTGGAGTGTTGGGAGGAACACTGAAGCTCTCTTT.

The V call is TRBV10-3, the J call TRBJ2-7; no firm D call. The CDR3 sequence is 12 residues long. Trimming took off 10 bases at V and 2 bases at J, with 12 bases between the two ends. CDR1 ENHRY and CDR2 SYGVKD come from the germline V gene. CDR3: CATTGGTYEQYF. DNA of the CDR3: TGTGCCACCACGGGCGGAACCTACGAGCAGTACTTC.

About this clone: Within the sample, other DNA sequences also encode this same CDR3. This rearrangement joins TRBV19 to TRBJ2-7; a weak D match, TRBD1 (6 bases). This CDR3 region has 13 residues. From germline, CDR1 is LNHDA and CDR2 SQIVND (reference sequence). V was pared by 5 bases and J by 3 bases, with 11 bases between. The CDR3 sequence: CASSRQGNYEQYF. The CDR3 bases are TGTGCCAGTAGTCGGCAGGGGAACTACGAGCAGTACTTC.

DNA of the CDR3: TGTGCCAGCAGCCCACCGGGACAGCGTATCTCACCCCTCCACTTT. It is translated as CASSPPGQRISPLHF. V gene TRBV25-1 combines with J gene TRBJ1-6, with TRBD1 identical over 7 bases. Germline CDR1 MGHDK, CDR2 SYGVNS. The CDR3 runs to 15 residues. V trimming: 6 bases; J trimming: 10 bases; junction bases outside the gene matches: 12.

CDR3 in DNA: TGCGCCAGCAGTGAGTCAGGCGGAGTTGGGGATACCGGGGAGCTGTTTTTT. Translating it yields CASSESGGVGDTGELFF. V gene TRBV10-2 combines with J gene TRBJ2-2; D not certain. Trimming removed 0 bases at V and 5 bases at J, with 16 bases between. Per the germline V gene, CDR1 is WSHSY and CDR2 is SAAADI. CDR3 length equals 17 residues.

The CDR3, as DNA: TGTGCCAGCAGCGCCAGGGGGCAGTGGGAGACCCAGTACTTC. Protein product: CASSARGQWETQYF. The rearrangement joins TRBV5-4 to TRBJ2-5; 8 bases align to TRBD1. CDR1 is SGHNT and CDR2 is YYREEE in the germline V gene (reference sequence). The CDR3 consists of 14 residues. V was pared by 4 bases and J by 5 bases, with 7 bases of the junction left unmatched. The full variable domain, completed using reference TRBV5-4 and TRBJ2-5, is ETGVTQSPTHLIKTRGQQVTLRCSSQSGHNTVSWYQQALGQGPQFIFQYYREEENGRGNFPPRFSGLQFPNYSSELNVNALELDDSALYLCASSARGQWETQYFGPGTRLLVL.

The rearrangement uses TRBV5-5 and TRBJ1-5; D might be TRBD1 (5 bases). Germline-derived CDR1 and CDR2 are SGHKS and YYEKEE (reference sequence). Trimming shortened V by 2 bases and J by 7 bases, and 16 bases separated the two germline ends. The CDR3 is 15 residues long. CDR3: CASSFENPQGQPQHF. CDR3 DNA: TGTGCCAGCAGCTTCGAGAACCCGCAGGGACAGCCCCAGCATTTT. Complete variable domain (other parts from reference TRBV5-5 and TRBJ1-5): DAGVTQSPTHLIKTRGQQVTLRCSPISGHKSVSWYQQVLGQGPQFIFQYYEKEERGRGNFPDRFSARQFPNYSSELNVNALLLGDSALYLCASSFENPQGQPQHFGDGTRLSIL.

The CDR3 DNA sequence: TGCGCCAGCAGCCAGCAGGGAGCTGGGGCCAACGTCCTGACTTTC. Protein: CASSQQGAGANVLTF. The chain links TRBV5-1 to TRBJ2-6; possibly TRBD1 or TRBD2 for D (5 bases each). The CDR3 has 15 residues. Trimming pared 4 bases from V and 2 bases from J, leaving 10 bases between. Germline CDR1 reads SGHRS; CDR2 reads YFSETQ.

V gene TRBV4-3 combines with J gene TRBJ2-2; tentatively, D is TRBD2 (5 bases). V dropped 1 base and J dropped 5 bases, with 11 bases sitting between them. The CDR3 has 15 amino acids. Germline V lookup: CDR1 LGHNA, CDR2 YSLEER. The CDR3 is CASSQGTPGTGELFF. For the CDR3, the DNA is TGCGCCAGCAGCCAAGGGACGCCGGGGACCGGGGAGCTGTTTTTT.

The chain joins TRBV19 to TRBJ2-2, with a tentative D call TRBD1 (6 bases). V was trimmed by 7 bases and J by 2 bases, leaving 14 bases between them. The germline V gene has CDR1 LNHDA and CDR2 SQIVND (reference sequence). The CDR3 has 15 amino acids. CDR3 loop: CASIPQGRNTGELFF. The CDR3 nucleotides read TGTGCCAGTATTCCCCAGGGGCGAAACACCGGGGAGCTGTTTTTT.

The chain joins TRBV11-2 to TRBJ1-5, with D perhaps TRBD1 (6 bases). The CDR3 spans 15 residues. Germline assignment: CDR1 SGHAT and CDR2 FQNNGV. V was shortened by 4 bases and J by 0 bases, with 10 bases between the two germline ends. The CDR3 loop is CASSSDSHSNQPQHF. The CDR3, as DNA: TGTGCCAGCAGCTCGGACAGCCATAGCAATCAGCCCCAGCATTTT. Using reference TRBV11-2 and TRBJ1-5 for the parts outside the CDR3, the full variable domain is EAGVAQSPRYKIIEKRQSVAFWCNPISGHATLYWYQQILGQGPKLLIQFQNNGVVDDSQLPKDRFSAERLKGVDSTLKIQPAKLEDSAVYLCASSSDSHSNQPQHFGDGTRLSIL.

This chain uses TRBV10-1 with TRBJ2-5; D remains ambiguous. Germline CDR1 and CDR2: WNHNN and SYGVQD (reference sequence). This CDR3 has 13 amino acids. Trimming removed 7 bases from V and 4 bases from J, with 13 bases in between. CDR3 region: CASNNDRRETQYF. CDR3 DNA sequence: TGCGCCAGCAATAACGATAGGAGAGAGACCCAGTACTTC.

A note on this clone: The same CDR3 is also encoded by other DNA sequences in this sample. The V gene is TRBV7-9, the J gene TRBJ2-5; the D is unclear. Germline V lookup: CDR1 SEHNR, CDR2 FQNEAQ (reference sequence). This CDR3 spans 11 amino acids. Trimming removed 2 bases at V and 4 bases at J, with 2 bases between. The CDR3 DNA sequence: TGTGCCAGCAGCTTAACAGAGACCCAGTACTTC. Translation gives CASSLTETQYF. Variable domain in full (rest from reference TRBV7-9 and TRBJ2-5): DTGVSQNPRHKITKRGQNVTFRCDPISEHNRLYWYRQTLGQGPEFLTYFQNEAQLEKSRLLSDRFSAERPKGSFSTLEIQRTEQGDSAMYLCASSLTETQYFGPGTRLLVL.

To note about this clone: A much larger clone is a single base away; this may be a read error. The chain joins TRBV2 to TRBJ2-3; a possible D gene is TRBD1 (5 bases). In germline, CDR1 is SNHLY, CDR2 FYNNEI. CDR3 size: 12 residues. V gave up 9 bases and J gave up 4 bases, with 11 bases separating them. The CDR3 loop is CARRGEADTQYF. The CDR3 DNA follows: TGTGCCAGAAGGGGCGAGGCAGATACGCAGTATTTT.

This clone was seen a single time. The chain is built from TRBV28 and TRBJ1-2; weak D call: TRBD1 (5 bases). V lost 6 bases, J lost 8 bases, and 13 bases lay in between. Germline CDR1 reads MDHEN; CDR2 reads SYDVKM. CDR3 size: 12 residues. The CDR3 reads CASSLTERGYTF. CDR3 sequence (DNA): TGTGCCAGCAGCTTGACAGAGCGCGGCTACACCTTC.

The chain is built from TRBV9 and TRBJ2-3; a weak D match, TRBD2 (6 bases). Trimming left V 1 base short and J 3 bases short, with 9 bases between. The CDR3 covers 14 residues. Germline V CDR1 and CDR2: SGDLS, YYNGEE. CDR3 amino acids: CASSVSGETDTQYF. DNA for the CDR3: TGTGCCAGCAGCGTATCGGGGGAGACAGATACGCAGTATTTT.

The chain links TRBV7-2 to TRBJ1-4, with a tentative D call TRBD1 (5 bases). The V gene lost 7 bases and the J gene lost 0 bases, with 15 bases spanning the gap. Germline V CDR1 and CDR2: SGHTA, FQGNSA. The CDR3 length is 16 residues. The CDR3 region has the DNA TGTGCCAGCACAATTTCAGGGTATTCAACTAATGAAAAACTGTTTTTT. As protein: CASTISGYSTNEKLFF.

The rearrangement links TRBV4-1 to TRBJ2-5, with D possibly being TRBD1 (6 bases). The germline CDR1 and CDR2 sequences are MGHRA and YSYEKL. The V end lost 3 bases, the J end lost 3 bases, and 14 bases lay between the germline ends. CDR3 size: 15 residues. This CDR3 reads CASSQTGTSKETQYF. In DNA form, the CDR3 reads TGCGCCAGCAGCCAGACCGGGACAAGTAAAGAGACCCAGTACTTC.

V gene TRBV18 combines with J gene TRBJ1-2, with D maybe TRBD1 (6 bases). This CDR3 comprises 16 residues. Trimming took off 0 bases at V and 7 bases at J, with 18 bases between the two ends. Germline values: CDR1 KGHSH, CDR2 LQKENI. CDR3 coding DNA: TGTGCCAGCTCACCACCATCCAGAGCCTCAGGGGCTGGCTACACCTTC. This codes for CASSPPSRASGAGYTF.

V is TRBV30 and J is TRBJ1-1; D gene unclear. CDR3 size: 13 residues. Germline V gene data show CDR1 as GTSNPN and CDR2 as SVGIG (reference sequence). The V end was cut by 7 bases, the J end by 2 bases, with 14 bases between. The CDR3 is CASLSRENTEAFF. DNA for the CDR3: TGTGCCTCCCTCTCAAGGGAAAACACTGAAGCTTTCTTT.

This sequence joins TRBV21-1 and TRBJ2-7; the table's D call, TRBD2, has no DNA check behind it. TRBV21-1 is a pseudogene segment. The CDR3 runs 16 residues. The DNA for the CDR3 is TGTGCCAGCAGCAAAGAGGGAGGCTGCCGAGGCGGCGAGCAGTACTTC. Translated: CASSKEGGCRGGEQYF.

The V call is TRBV4-1, the J call TRBJ2-1; 10 nucleotides align to TRBD2. V was clipped by 1 base and J by 3 bases; unmatched bases: 6. The CDR3 consists of 17 residues. Germline V CDR1 and CDR2: MGHRA, YSYEKL. CDR3 amino acids: CASSQGPGTSDYNEQFF. In DNA form, the CDR3 reads TGCGCCAGCAGCCAAGGCCCCGGGACTAGCGACTACAATGAGCAGTTCTTC.

This clone was counted a single time. V gene TRBV7-9 combines with J gene TRBJ2-2; the match to TRBD2 covers 12 bases. CDR3 length: 17 amino acids. The V gene's germline CDR1 is SEHNR and CDR2 FQNEAQ (reference sequence). V shed 5 bases and J 1 base; nucleotides not matched to a gene: 5. The CDR3 here is CASSRLAGVRNTGELFF. CDR3 DNA: TGTGCCAGCAGCCGACTAGCGGGAGTACGGAACACCGGGGAGCTGTTTTTT. The full variable domain, with the rest looked up from reference TRBV7-9 and TRBJ2-2, is DTGVSQNPRHKITKRGQNVTFRCDPISEHNRLYWYRQTLGQGPEFLTYFQNEAQLEKSRLLSDRFSAERPKGSFSTLEIQRTEQGDSAMYLCASSRLAGVRNTGELFFGEGSRLTVL.

The CDR3 region has the DNA TGTGCCAGCTCCAATAGGGGGAAATACGATGAGCAGTTCTTC. Translation: CASSNRGKYDEQFF. The chain carries TRBV18 and TRBJ2-1; tentative D call: TRBD1 (6 bases). There are 14 residues in the CDR3. V lost 6 bases and J lost 8, with 17 bases in between. Germline lookup yields CDR1 KGHSH and CDR2 LQKENI.

This clone showed up just a few times. The chain is built from TRBV7-2 and TRBJ2-5, with D possibly matching TRBD2 (7 bases). The end of the DNA aligns better with TRBJ2-7, so the J call may be wrong. Germline CDR1 reads SGHTA; CDR2 reads FQGNSA. This CDR3 comprises 14 residues. For the CDR3, the DNA is TGTGCCAGTTCCAGGGGCGGGAGCTCCTACGAGCAGTACTTC. Translated: CASSRGGSSYEQYF.

The count of this clone is one. The chain joins TRBV10-3 to TRBJ2-7; 7 positions match TRBD2. The germline gives CDR1 ENHRY, CDR2 SYGVKD. This CDR3 is built from 16 residues. J lost 6 bases, V lost 4 bases, and 15 bases had no gene match. CDR3 loop: CAISAIGGTTSTEQYF. CDR3 sequence (DNA): TGTGCCATCAGTGCGATCGGGGGGACTACATCTACCGAGCAGTACTTC.

This clone turned up a few times. V usage is TRBV7-2 and J usage is TRBJ2-5; possibly TRBD1 or TRBD2 for D (6 bases each). The assigned J gene may be wrong: the sequence end matches TRBJ2-7 better. From germline, CDR1 is SGHTA and CDR2 FQGNSA. The CDR3 loop spans 15 amino acids. The CDR3 region has the DNA TGTGCCAGCAGCCCGGGAGAGGGGGGAATCTACGAGCAGTACTTC. Residues: CASSPGEGGIYEQYF.